What follows are 21 T cell receptor beta chains derived from one specimen sequenced in a study of monozygotic twins with inflammatory bowel disease. TCRdb reprocessed the 5' RACE reads and stores each CDR3 protein as one record, lacking DNA. The table lists about 160,000 distinct CDR3 sequences. The sample was blood. All receptors come from a human donor with ulcerative colitis or Crohn's disease, or a healthy co-twin of an affected twin (not recorded which).

The J gene is TRBJ1-2, the V gene TRBV29-1. CDR3 length: 11 residues. CDR1 SQVTM and CDR2 ANQGSEA come from the germline V gene. The CDR3 is CSVDGGPGYTF.

The gene calls are TRBV27 and TRBJ1-5; the D gene TCRdb calls, TRBD1, cannot be checked with no DNA. Germline V gene data show CDR1 as MNHEY and CDR2 as SMNVEV (reference sequence). There are 16 residues in the CDR3. This CDR3 reads CASSLSQAGGYQPQHF.

The V gene is TRBV20-1, the J gene TRBJ2-7; TCRdb lists TRBD1, though no DNA is available to test this call. The germline CDR1 and CDR2 sequences are DFQATT and SNEGSKA (reference sequence). There are 13 residues in the CDR3. CDR3: CSARARTPYEQYF.

The chain carries TRBV28 and TRBJ2-3; the D call of TRBD2 rests on TCRdb alone, since no DNA is present to check it. Germline CDR1 reads MDHEN; CDR2 reads SYDVKM. CDR3 length equals 15 residues. This CDR3 reads CASSRLAVSTDTQYF.

The genes are TRBV10-2 and TRBJ2-3; the TCRdb D gene call, TRBD1, has no DNA to confirm it. The CDR3 has 15 amino acids. Germline V lookup: CDR1 WSHSY, CDR2 SAAADI. This CDR3 is CASSEQAPSTDTQYF.

This chain uses TRBV7-6 with TRBJ2-5; the TCRdb call, TRBD1, lacks DNA for checking. Germline V gives CDR1 SGHVS, CDR2 FNYEAQ. The CDR3 is made up of 14 amino acids. The CDR3 reads CASSLVAGEETQYF.

The V gene is TRBV5-1, the J gene TRBJ2-1; TCRdb picks TRBD1, but there is no DNA to check that call. The CDR3 has 14 amino acids. The germline gives CDR1 SGHRS, CDR2 YFSETQ. The CDR3 sequence is CASSRPGQYNEQFF.

The CDR3 region is CSTAGGSYNEQFF. This rearrangement joins TRBV20-1 to TRBJ2-1. CDR3 length: 13 amino acids. CDR1 and CDR2 (germline): DFQATT, SNEGSKA (reference sequence).

The chain couples TRBV27 to TRBJ2-7; TCRdb's assignment of TRBD2 cannot be checked, as there is no DNA. The CDR3 is made up of 16 amino acids. Germline assignment: CDR1 MNHEY and CDR2 SMNVEV (reference sequence). CDR3 protein: CASSPRGLAGTGEQYF.

CDR3 loop: CASSFPIYNEQFF. V usage is TRBV5-1 and J usage is TRBJ2-1. In germline, CDR1 is SGHRS, CDR2 YFSETQ. This CDR3 is built from 13 residues.

V is TRBV20-1 and J is TRBJ2-7; TCRdb proposes TRBD1, but this gene call is untestable without DNA. This CDR3 contains 11 residues. Germline assignment: CDR1 DFQATT and CDR2 SNEGSKA (reference sequence). The CDR3 sequence is CSVDRNREQYF.

V gene TRBV25-1 combines with J gene TRBJ2-5; TCRdb selects TRBD1, and the lack of DNA leaves this call unchecked. The CDR3 extends over 15 amino acids. Germline CDR1 MGHDK, CDR2 SYGVNS. CDR3 sequence reads: CASSEYNPGGETQYF.

The V and J genes are TRBV5-1 and TRBJ2-3; TCRdb indicates TRBD1, and absent DNA this call remains unverified. Germline V gene lookup returns CDR1 SGHRS and CDR2 YFSETQ. The CDR3 is 15 amino acids. This chain's CDR3 is CASSWSRERSDTQYF. The full variable domain, rest sourced from reference TRBV5-1 and TRBJ2-3, is KAGVTQTPRYLIKTRGQQVTLSCSPISGHRSVSWYQQTPGQGLQFLFEYFSETQRNKGNFPGRFSGRQFSNSRSEMNVSTLELGDSALYLCASSWSRERSDTQYFGPGTRLTVL.

The V call is TRBV5-4, the J call TRBJ2-1. Germline CDR1 reads SGHNT; CDR2 reads YYREEE (reference sequence). This CDR3 is 16 amino acids long. The CDR3 reads CASSFFGGVSYNEQFF.

V and J are TRBV20-1 and TRBJ1-4; without DNA, the TCRdb call of TRBD1 cannot be checked. Germline V CDR1 and CDR2: DFQATT, SNEGSKA (reference sequence). The CDR3 is 18 amino acids. Here the CDR3 reads CSAKGDRGRSGANEKLFF.

V and J are TRBV6-1 and TRBJ2-7; lacking DNA, the TRBD1 call made by TCRdb goes unchecked. CDR1 and CDR2 from the germline V gene are MNHNS and SASEGT. The CDR3 totals 17 residues. The CDR3 sequence: CASSTGVLARAPHEQYF.

The chain carries TRBV9 and TRBJ2-7. The CDR3 is 14 residues long. The germline V gene has CDR1 SGDLS and CDR2 YYNGEE. CDR3 sequence reads: CASSVSALSYEQYF.

The chain recombines TRBV28 with TRBJ1-4; the TCRdb call, TRBD1, lacks DNA for checking. The length of the CDR3 is 14 residues. Per the germline V gene, CDR1 is MDHEN and CDR2 is SYDVKM. CDR3 in amino acids: CASSLDSSNEKLFF.

The chain carries TRBV5-1 and TRBJ2-3; TCRdb names TRBD1, which stays unverified in the absence of DNA. CDR1 and CDR2 (germline): SGHRS, YFSETQ. The CDR3 length is 15 residues. The chain's CDR3 is CASSSTGYSTDTQYF. The complete variable domain, with remaining parts taken from reference TRBV5-1 and TRBJ2-3, reads KAGVTQTPRYLIKTRGQQVTLSCSPISGHRSVSWYQQTPGQGLQFLFEYFSETQRNKGNFPGRFSGRQFSNSRSEMNVSTLELGDSALYLCASSSTGYSTDTQYFGPGTRLTVL.

The genes are TRBV9 and TRBJ2-3. The CDR3 covers 13 residues. Germline V CDR1 and CDR2: SGDLS, YYNGEE. The CDR3 loop is CASSVDRWVAQYF.

This chain uses TRBV12-3 or TRBV12-4 with TRBJ1-5; TCRdb designates TRBD1, a call that cannot be tested without DNA. The CDR3 is made up of 15 amino acids. This CDR3 reads CASSITGGRNQPQHF.